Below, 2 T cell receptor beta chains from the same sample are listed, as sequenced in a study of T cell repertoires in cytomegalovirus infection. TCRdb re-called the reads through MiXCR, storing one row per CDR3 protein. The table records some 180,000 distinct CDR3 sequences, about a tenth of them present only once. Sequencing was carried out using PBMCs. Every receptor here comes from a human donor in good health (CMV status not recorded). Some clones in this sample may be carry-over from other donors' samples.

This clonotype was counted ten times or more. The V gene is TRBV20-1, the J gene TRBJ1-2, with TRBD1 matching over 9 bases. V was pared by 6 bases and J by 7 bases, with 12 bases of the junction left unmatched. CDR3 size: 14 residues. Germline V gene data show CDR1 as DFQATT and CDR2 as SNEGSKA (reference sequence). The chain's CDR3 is CSALVRDRAFGYTF. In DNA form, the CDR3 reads TGCAGTGCCTTAGTCCGGGACAGGGCGTTTGGCTACACCTTC.

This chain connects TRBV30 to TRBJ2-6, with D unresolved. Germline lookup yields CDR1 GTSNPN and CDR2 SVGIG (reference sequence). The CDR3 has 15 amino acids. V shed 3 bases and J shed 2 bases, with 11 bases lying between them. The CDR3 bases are TGTGCCTGGAGCAGTCAAGGAACTGGGGCCAACGTCCTGACTTTC. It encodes CAWSSQGTGANVLTF.